One and the same sample provided the 26 T cell receptor beta chains below, sequenced in a study of T-cell memory formation after mild COVID-19. MiXCR, run by TCRdb on the 5' RACE reads, gives a single entry per CDR3 protein. The table lists about 430,000 distinct CDR3 sequences, 20% to 25% of them singletons. The sequencing input was PBMCs or a T cell subset sorted from them (not recorded which). Receptor source: an adult woman who had mild COVID-19 (a few samples of this study predate the infection). Cell type and time point are not known.

In its sample, this clonotype was seen many times. The gene calls are TRBV5-1 and TRBJ2-3; D unresolved. The CDR3 spans 14 residues. V shed 0 bases and J shed 2 bases, with 7 bases lying between them. Germline CDR1 and CDR2: SGHRS and YFSETQ. CDR3 sequence reads: CASSLEGPTDTQYF. CDR3 nucleotides: TGCGCCAGCAGCTTGGAGGGCCCCACAGATACGCAGTATTTT.

The chain carries TRBV7-9 and TRBJ1-1; possibly TRBD1 for D (6 bases). Germline V gene data show CDR1 as SEHNR and CDR2 as FQNEAQ (reference sequence). The CDR3 consists of 16 residues. Trimming removed 1 base from V and 2 bases from J, with 14 bases in between. CDR3 DNA sequence: TGTGCCAGCAGCTTAGGAGGGGGGGCCAGAAACACTGAAGCTTTCTTT. It yields the protein CASSLGGGARNTEAFF.

This chain connects TRBV29-1 to TRBJ2-3, with 8 bases identical to TRBD1. Germline values: CDR1 SQVTM, CDR2 ANQGSEA. The CDR3 totals 14 residues. J lost 6 bases, V lost 6 bases, and 11 bases had no gene match. This CDR3 is CSVDRDPLGDTQYF. For the CDR3, the DNA is TGCAGCGTGGACAGGGACCCCCTCGGTGATACGCAGTATTTT.

The rearrangement joins TRBV25-1 to TRBJ2-1, with D tentatively TRBD1 (5 bases). In germline, CDR1 is MGHDK, CDR2 SYGVNS. V shed 3 bases and J shed 6 bases, with 12 bases lying between them. The CDR3 has 14 residues. CDR3 nucleotide sequence: TGTGCCAGCAGTGATAGCAGGGCGCTCAATGAGCAGTTCTTC. It is translated as CASSDSRALNEQFF.

This clonotype was detected only a few times. The rearrangement uses TRBV5-1 and TRBJ2-3; no clear D. Germline CDR1 and CDR2: SGHRS and YFSETQ. This CDR3 spans 12 amino acids. The V end was cut by 1 base, the J end by 3 bases, with 3 bases between. CDR3 in amino acids: CASSLHTDTQYF. CDR3 in DNA: TGCGCCAGCAGCTTGCATACAGATACGCAGTATTTT.

This clonotype was recorded a few times. This chain joins TRBV12-3 or TRBV12-4 and TRBJ2-3; the D gene is possibly TRBD2 (6 bases). Trimming shortened V by 0 bases and J by 6 bases, and 10 bases separated the two germline ends. This CDR3 is built from 14 residues. The CDR3 protein is CASSLASGKDTQYF. The CDR3 region has the DNA TGTGCCAGCAGTTTAGCTAGCGGAAAGGATACGCAGTATTTT.

This clonotype was counted ten times or more. This rearrangement joins TRBV20-1 to TRBJ2-7; D may be TRBD1 (6 bases). The CDR3 is 13 residues long. Germline lookup yields CDR1 DFQATT and CDR2 SNEGSKA (reference sequence). Trimming left V 5 bases short and J 7 bases short, with 18 bases between. The CDR3 reads CSASVTGTPEQYF. CDR3 sequence (DNA): TGCAGTGCTTCTGTTACCGGGACACCTGAGCAGTACTTC.

This clonotype came up a few times. This sequence joins TRBV12-3 or TRBV12-4 and TRBJ1-2; 9 positions agree with TRBD1. V trimming: 5 bases; J trimming: 9 bases; junction bases outside the gene matches: 7. The CDR3 contains 13 residues. The CDR3 sequence is CASSRTGGISYTF. For the CDR3, the DNA is TGTGCCAGCAGTCGAACAGGGGGCATAAGCTACACCTTC.

The gene calls are TRBV5-8 and TRBJ2-1, with D tentatively TRBD2 (6 bases). V was cut by 7 bases and J by 1 base, with 12 bases left in between. Germline V gene sequence: CDR1 SGHTS, CDR2 YDEGEE. This CDR3 region has 14 residues. The CDR3 protein is CASGGGKSYNEQFF. CDR3 nucleotide sequence: TGTGCCAGCGGCGGAGGGAAGTCCTACAATGAGCAGTTCTTC.

This chain joins TRBV4-2 and TRBJ1-2; tentatively, D is TRBD1 (6 bases). The V end lost 4 bases, the J end lost 4 bases, and 16 bases lay between the germline ends. This CDR3 comprises 15 residues. Germline-derived CDR1 and CDR2 are LGHNA and YNFKEQ. Written as DNA, the CDR3 is TGTGCCAGCAGCCGGGAAAAACAGGGTGCCTATGGCTACACCTTC. It is translated as CASSREKQGAYGYTF.

CDR3 in amino acids: CASSLARIGGNTEAFF. CDR3 in DNA: TGTGCCAGCAGCTTAGCCCGAATCGGAGGCAACACTGAAGCTTTCTTT. The V gene is TRBV7-9, the J gene TRBJ1-1, with unresolved D. The CDR3 contains 16 residues. Deletions cut 0 bases from V and 2 bases from J, with 13 bases between. From germline, CDR1 is SEHNR and CDR2 FQNEAQ (reference sequence).

This chain connects TRBV12-3 or TRBV12-4 to TRBJ2-3; TRBD2 agrees at 7 bases. Trimming cost V 3 bases and J 6 bases; bases outside gene matches: 3. The CDR3 has 13 amino acids. CDR3 bases: TGTGCCAGCAGTTTTCCAGCGGGGGATACGCAGTATTTT. It is translated as CASSFPAGDTQYF.

The table lists this clonotype with many counts. The J gene is TRBJ2-1, the V gene TRBV5-1; TRBD2 agrees at 11 bases. CDR3 length equals 15 residues. Trimming at V came to 8 bases and at J to 0 bases, leaving 4 bases not matched to a gene. Germline V gives CDR1 SGHRS, CDR2 YFSETQ. Here the CDR3 reads CASYSGGDSYNEQFF. As DNA, the CDR3 is TGCGCCAGTTATAGCGGGGGGGACTCCTACAATGAGCAGTTCTTC. The entire variable domain, with the rest obtained from reference TRBV5-1 and TRBJ2-1, is as follows: KAGVTQTPRYLIKTRGQQVTLSCSPISGHRSVSWYQQTPGQGLQFLFEYFSETQRNKGNFPGRFSGRQFSNSRSEMNVSTLELGDSALYLCASYSGGDSYNEQFFGPGTRLTVL.

The chain is built from TRBV7-6 and TRBJ2-3, with D maybe TRBD2 (6 bases). V lost 5 bases, J lost 1 base, and 16 bases lay in between. Germline loops: CDR1 SGHVS, CDR2 FNYEAQ. The CDR3 length is 16 residues. The CDR3 loop reads CASSRTLAFGTDTQYF. DNA of the CDR3: TGTGCCAGCAGCCGAACTCTAGCGTTTGGCACAGATACGCAGTATTTT.

The chain is built from TRBV7-9 and TRBJ2-7, with TRBD2 identical over 8 bases. The V and J ends lost 1 base and 5 bases, in that order; junction bases with no gene match: 10. The CDR3 loop spans 16 amino acids. Germline V lookup: CDR1 SEHNR, CDR2 FQNEAQ (reference sequence). This CDR3 is CASSLEMSGGSHEQYF. For the CDR3, the DNA is TGTGCCAGCAGCTTAGAGATGAGCGGGGGATCCCACGAGCAGTACTTC.

This clonotype was seen only a few times. V usage is TRBV2 and J usage is TRBJ2-7; 7 bases fit TRBD1. The CDR3 is 15 residues long. Germline V gene data show CDR1 as SNHLY and CDR2 as FYNNEI. The J segment lost 6 bases and the V segment lost 6 bases, leaving 14 bases of the junction unmatched. CDR3 coding DNA: TGTGCCAGCAGGGGGACAGCACACCCCTTGGCCGAGCAGTACTTC. Protein sequence: CASRGTAHPLAEQYF.

This clonotype was found a few times. This chain connects TRBV30 to TRBJ2-1; 7 bases fit TRBD1. The CDR3 spans 14 residues. V shed 1 base and J 1 base; nucleotides not matched to a gene: 1. Germline lookup yields CDR1 GTSNPN and CDR2 SVGIG (reference sequence). The CDR3 spells CAWSAGQSYNEQFF. The CDR3 nucleotides are TGTGCCTGGAGTGCGGGACAGTCCTACAATGAGCAGTTCTTC.

The chain recombines TRBV5-1 with TRBJ1-2; the D is unclear. CDR1 and CDR2 (germline): SGHRS, YFSETQ. The CDR3 covers 15 residues. V lost 0 bases to trimming and J lost 0 bases, with 9 bases between them. The CDR3 bases are TGCGCCAGCAGCTTGGCCCTGCAGACTAACTATGGCTACACCTTC. This codes for CASSLALQTNYGYTF.

V usage is TRBV3-1 and J usage is TRBJ2-1; 7 bases fit TRBD2. Unmatched junction bases numbered 6, after V lost 1 base and J lost 3 bases. Germline V gene data show CDR1 as LGHDT and CDR2 as YNNKEL (reference sequence). The CDR3 sequence is 16 residues long. The CDR3 nucleotides are TGTGCCAGCAGCCAAGCGGGGGGAGGTGGCTACAATGAGCAGTTCTTC. It translates to CASSQAGGGGYNEQFF.

This chain connects TRBV3-1 to TRBJ2-3; D gene uncertain. From germline, CDR1 is LGHDT and CDR2 YNNKEL (reference sequence). CDR3 length: 15 amino acids. The ends were cut back, 1 base at V and 2 bases at J, with 10 bases in the middle. The CDR3 DNA reads TGTGCCAGCAGCCAAGGAGCTAGATACACAGATACGCAGTATTTT. Residues: CASSQGARYTDTQYF.

The chain has TRBV27 and TRBJ2-3; no reliable D call. This CDR3 has 12 amino acids. Trimming cost V 8 bases and J 1 base, with 7 bases left between them. Germline V gene lookup returns CDR1 MNHEY and CDR2 SMNVEV (reference sequence). CDR3: CASAWGTDTQYF. The CDR3 DNA follows: TGTGCCAGCGCATGGGGCACAGATACGCAGTATTTT.

This rearrangement joins TRBV7-6 to TRBJ2-7; possible D gene TRBD1, 5 bases. CDR3 size: 14 residues. In germline, CDR1 is SGHVS, CDR2 FNYEAQ. V lost 4 bases to trimming and J lost 3 bases, with 13 bases between them. The CDR3 is CASSSGNSGYEQYF. DNA of the CDR3: TGTGCCAGCAGCTCAGGGAATTCAGGCTACGAGCAGTACTTC. Using reference TRBV7-6 and TRBJ2-7 for the parts outside the CDR3, the full variable domain is GAGVSQSPRYKVTKRGQDVALRCDPISGHVSLYWYRQALGQGPEFLTYFNYEAQQDKSGLPNDRFSAERPEGSISTLTIQRTEQRDSAMYRCASSSGNSGYEQYFGPGTRLTVT.

The rearrangement uses TRBV5-5 and TRBJ2-3, with D unclear. The CDR3 consists of 14 residues. CDR1 and CDR2 (germline): SGHKS, YYEKEE (reference sequence). V was shortened by 4 bases and J by 4 bases, with 13 bases between the two germline ends. This CDR3 reads CASSLFPSADTQYF. CDR3 bases: TGTGCCAGCAGCCTTTTTCCGTCCGCAGATACGCAGTATTTT.

This clonotype was counted a few times. The chain links TRBV12-3 or TRBV12-4 to TRBJ2-5; 8 nucleotides agree with TRBD1. This CDR3 contains 14 residues. J was trimmed by 0 bases and V by 7 bases; bases with no gene match: 4. The CDR3 loop reads CASTTDRDQETQYF. The CDR3 DNA sequence: TGTGCCAGCACCACGGACAGGGACCAAGAGACCCAGTACTTC.

This clonotype was seen more than once but under ten times. The V and J genes are TRBV24-1 and TRBJ2-1; 7 nucleotides align to TRBD2. The junction had 4 bases not matched to a gene; V was cut back by 1 base and J by 2 bases. CDR1 is KGHDR, CDR2 SFDVKD, per germline. CDR3 length: 16 amino acids. The CDR3: CATSDLEAGTYNEQFF. In DNA, the CDR3 is TGTGCCACCAGTGATTTAGAAGCGGGGACCTACAATGAGCAGTTCTTC.

This clonotype was recorded a few times. Being one base from a much bigger clone, this may be a read error. The J gene is TRBJ1-1, the V gene TRBV5-6, with D possibly being TRBD1 (6 bases). V was pared by 2 bases and J by 1 base, with 9 bases between. The germline CDR1 and CDR2 sequences are SGHDT and YYEEEE. This CDR3 is 14 amino acids long. The CDR3 sequence is CASSLWGANTEAFF. DNA for the CDR3: TGTGCCAGCAGCTTATGGGGGGCGAACACTGAAGCTTTCTTT.